Sequencing of this TCR beta chain was carried out in a study of spatial heterogeneity in lung cancer. Study in general: For the average unique TCR and UMI combination, more than eight occurrences appeared in raw reads.

The V and J ends lost 5 bases and 1 base respectively, with 12 bases between them. Germline CDR1 and CDR2: LNHNV and YYDKDF (reference sequence). This CDR3 region has 15 residues. The time point: sample taken at primary tumor resection. Whole RNA from tumor, nontumor lung or frozen PBMC was sequenced unsorted. TCRdb passed the 5' RACE reads through MiXCR, listing each CDR3 protein once. The sample consists of about 12,000 distinct CDR3 sequences, 5.5% to 7.5% of them appearing once. This clonotype showed up many times. The gene calls are TRBV15 and TRBJ1-5; a possible D gene is TRBD1 (5 bases). The sequence derives from a male donor with early-stage non-small cell lung cancer. The sequencing used normal lung tissue next to the tumor, collected at surgery. Written as DNA, the CDR3 is TGTGCCACCAGCGCCGGGACTGAGAGCAATCAGCCCCAGCATTTT. Amino acid sequence: CATSAGTESNQPQHF.